Below are 3 T cell receptor beta chains sequenced from a single sample in a study of shared clonotypes between healthy human individuals. Using immunoSEQ multiplex PCR, the repertoire was profiled, and TCRdb retains in-frame clones only, with some absent. Among about 500,000 clones listed, about 74% were seen once. The source material was PBMCs. The source is a woman aged 40 to 50 in good health. Some clones in this sample may be carry-over from other donors' samples.

As DNA, the CDR3 is TGTGCCAGCATTGAGACCCAATATCAGCCCCAGCATTTT. Translating gives CASIETQYQPQHF. The chain has TRBV28 and TRBJ1-5; D remains unclear. Trimming shortened V by 7 bases and J by 5 bases, and 12 bases separated the two germline ends. This CDR3 region has 13 residues. Germline V gives CDR1 MDHEN, CDR2 SYDVKM.

This clone was observed a few times. Different DNA sequences within this sample yield the same CDR3. The V call is TRBV29-1, the J call TRBJ1-1; D may be TRBD1 (5 bases). The V and J ends lost 4 bases and 0 bases respectively, with 15 bases between them. This CDR3 comprises 15 residues. Germline V gives CDR1 SQVTM, CDR2 ANQGSEA. Here the CDR3 reads CSVGAGWGMNTEAFF. CDR3 bases: TGCAGCGTTGGGGCCGGGTGGGGGATGAACACTGAAGCTTTCTTT. The complete variable domain, with remaining parts taken from reference TRBV29-1 and TRBJ1-1, reads SAVISQKPSRDICQRGTSLTIQCQVDSQVTMMFWYRQQPGQSLTLIATANQGSEATYESGFVIDKFPISRPNLTFSTLTVSNMSPEDSSIYLCSVGAGWGMNTEAFFGQGTRLTVV.

This clone came up once. The chain recombines TRBV7-2 with TRBJ2-3; D is ambiguous. V shed 1 base and J shed 0 bases, with 5 bases lying between them. Germline V gene data show CDR1 as SGHTA and CDR2 as FQGNSA. There are 14 residues in the CDR3. Written as DNA, the CDR3 is TGTGCCAGCAGCTTAGGTGTGAGCACAGATACGCAGTATTTT. Amino acids: CASSLGVSTDTQYF.